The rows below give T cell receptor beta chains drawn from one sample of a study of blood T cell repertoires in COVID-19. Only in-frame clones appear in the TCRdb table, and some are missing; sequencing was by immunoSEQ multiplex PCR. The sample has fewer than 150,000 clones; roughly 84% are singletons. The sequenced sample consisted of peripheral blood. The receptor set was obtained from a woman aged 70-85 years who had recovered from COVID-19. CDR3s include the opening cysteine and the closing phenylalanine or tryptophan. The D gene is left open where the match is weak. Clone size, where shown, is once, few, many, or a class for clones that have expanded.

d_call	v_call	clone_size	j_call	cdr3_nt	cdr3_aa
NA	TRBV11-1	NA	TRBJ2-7	TGTGCCAGCAGCTTACTGGGGGGAACCTACGAGCAGTACTTC	CASSLLGGTYEQYF
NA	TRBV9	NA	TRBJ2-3	TGTGCCAGCAGCGTAATATCCTCAAGCGATACGCAGTATTTT	CASSVISSSDTQYF
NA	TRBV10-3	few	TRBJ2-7	TGTGCCATCAGTGAGTCGAATACGGGTAGCTACGAGCAGTACTTC	CAISESNTGSYEQYF
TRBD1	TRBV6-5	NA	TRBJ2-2	TGTGCCAGCAGCTACAAGCTGACAGGGTCCACCGGGGAGCTGTTTTTT	CASSYKLTGSTGELFF
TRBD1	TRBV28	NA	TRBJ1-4	TGTGCCAGCAGTCCCCTATATGGACAGGGGGTTAGTAATGAAAAACTGTTTTTT	CASSPLYGQGVSNEKLFF
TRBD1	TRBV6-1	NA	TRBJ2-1	TGTGCCAGCAGTGAAGCCGGGACAGGCTCCTACAATGAGCAGTTCTTC	CASSEAGTGSYNEQFF
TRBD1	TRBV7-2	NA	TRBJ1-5	TGTGCCAGCAGCTTTGCAGGGGGCAACAATCAGCCCCAGCATTTT	CASSFAGGNNQPQHF
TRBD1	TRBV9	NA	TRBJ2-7	TGTGCCAGCAGCCGCGGACAGGGCTACGAGCAGTACTTC	CASSRGQGYEQYF
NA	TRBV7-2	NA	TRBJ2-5	TGTGCCAGCAGCCCCTCGGCGGGAGAGACCCAGTACTTC	CASSPSAGETQYF
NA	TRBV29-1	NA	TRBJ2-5	TGCAGCGTTGAAGATCCTACCCAGTACTTC	CSVEDPTQYF
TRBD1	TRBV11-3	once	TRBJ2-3	TGTGCCAGCAGCCTAAGACAGGGGGCGGGCACAGATACGCAGTATTTT	CASSLRQGAGTDTQYF
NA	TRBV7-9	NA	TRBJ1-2	TGTGCCAGCAGCCCGCGGGCGGGCGGCTACACCTTC	CASSPRAGGYTF
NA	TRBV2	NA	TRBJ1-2	TGTGCCAGCAGTGAAAGTCACACCGACTATGGCTACACCTTC	CASSESHTDYGYTF
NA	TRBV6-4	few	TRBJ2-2	TGTGCCAGCAGTCTCGACTACACCGGGGAGCTGTTTTTT	CASSLDYTGELFF
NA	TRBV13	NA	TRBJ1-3	TGTGCCGGAACGACAGGCCGCTCTGGAAACACCATATATTTT	CAGTTGRSGNTIYF
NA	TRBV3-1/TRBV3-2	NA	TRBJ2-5	TGTGCCAGCAGCCTACGGGGGGCTTTATCTTTGGAGACCCAGTACTTC	CASSLRGALSLETQYF
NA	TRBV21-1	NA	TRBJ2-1	TGTGCCAGCATCCAACGGCTAGCGGGAGAAGAGCAGTTCTTC	CASIQRLAGEEQFF
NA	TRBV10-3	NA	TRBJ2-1	TGTGCCATCAGCCCTCTAGGAGCGACCTACAATGAGCAGTTCTTC	CAISPLGATYNEQFF
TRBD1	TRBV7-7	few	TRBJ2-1	TGTGCTAGCAGCGAAGACAGGGGGGCCTACAATGAGCAGTTCTTC	CASSEDRGAYNEQFF
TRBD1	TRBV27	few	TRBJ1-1	TGTGCCAGCAGTTTAAAGACAGGGTTTGGCACTGAAGCTTTCTTT	CASSLKTGFGTEAFF
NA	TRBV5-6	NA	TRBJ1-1	TGTGCCAGCAGCTTCACAGTGAACACTGAAGCTTTCTTT	CASSFTVNTEAFF
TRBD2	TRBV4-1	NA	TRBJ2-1	TGCGCCAGCAGCCGAGCGGGAGCCCTCTACAATGAGCAGTTCTTC	CASSRAGALYNEQFF
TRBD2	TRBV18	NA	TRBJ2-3	TGTGCCAGCTCCCGGGTCGGCCTAGCGGGGGCCGCTAGCACAGATACGCAGTATTTT	CASSRVGLAGAASTDTQYF
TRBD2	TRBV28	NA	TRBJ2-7	TGTGCCAGCAGTTTACGGGTCGGGAGGAACTACGAGCAGTACTTC	CASSLRVGRNYEQYF
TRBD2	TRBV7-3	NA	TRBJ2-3	TGTGCCAGCAGCTTAACGTTAGCGGGGGGTGCAGGTACGCAGTATTTT	CASSLTLAGGAGTQYF
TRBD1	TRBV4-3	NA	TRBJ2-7	TGCGCCAGCAGCCAAAGGACAGGGACCCCCTACGAGCAGTACTTC	CASSQRTGTPYEQYF
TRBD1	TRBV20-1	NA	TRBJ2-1	TGCAGTGCGGCAGACAGGGGCGAGCAGTTCTTC	CSAADRGEQFF
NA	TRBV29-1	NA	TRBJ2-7	TGCAGCGTTTCGGGGGTCCTCTCCTACGAGCAGTACTTC	CSVSGVLSYEQYF
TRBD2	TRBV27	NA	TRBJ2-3	TGTGCCAGCACCTCCCGGGGCGGGAGCTCGACAGATACGCAGTATTTT	CASTSRGGSSTDTQYF
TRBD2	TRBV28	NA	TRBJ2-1	TGTGCCAGCAGGTCGGGACTAGCGGGAGGTCATGAGCAGTTCTTC	CASRSGLAGGHEQFF
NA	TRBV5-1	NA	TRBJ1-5	TGCGCCAGCAGCTTGGATCCGAATCAGCCCCAGCATTTT	CASSLDPNQPQHF
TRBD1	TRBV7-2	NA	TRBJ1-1	TGTGCCAGCAGCTTCCGGGACAGGAAGACAACTGAAGCTTTCTTT	CASSFRDRKTTEAFF